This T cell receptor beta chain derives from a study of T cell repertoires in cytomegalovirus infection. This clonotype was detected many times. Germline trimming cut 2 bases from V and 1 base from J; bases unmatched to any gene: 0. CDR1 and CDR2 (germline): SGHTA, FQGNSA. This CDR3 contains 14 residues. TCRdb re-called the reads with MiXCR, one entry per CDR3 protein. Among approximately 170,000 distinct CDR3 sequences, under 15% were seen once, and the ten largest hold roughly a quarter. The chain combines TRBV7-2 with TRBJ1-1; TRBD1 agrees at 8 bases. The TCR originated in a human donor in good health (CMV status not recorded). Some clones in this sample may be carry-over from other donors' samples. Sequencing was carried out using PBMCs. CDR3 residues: CASSLTGGNTEAFF. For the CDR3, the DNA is TGTGCCAGCAGCTTAACAGGGGGGAACACTGAAGCTTTCTTT.